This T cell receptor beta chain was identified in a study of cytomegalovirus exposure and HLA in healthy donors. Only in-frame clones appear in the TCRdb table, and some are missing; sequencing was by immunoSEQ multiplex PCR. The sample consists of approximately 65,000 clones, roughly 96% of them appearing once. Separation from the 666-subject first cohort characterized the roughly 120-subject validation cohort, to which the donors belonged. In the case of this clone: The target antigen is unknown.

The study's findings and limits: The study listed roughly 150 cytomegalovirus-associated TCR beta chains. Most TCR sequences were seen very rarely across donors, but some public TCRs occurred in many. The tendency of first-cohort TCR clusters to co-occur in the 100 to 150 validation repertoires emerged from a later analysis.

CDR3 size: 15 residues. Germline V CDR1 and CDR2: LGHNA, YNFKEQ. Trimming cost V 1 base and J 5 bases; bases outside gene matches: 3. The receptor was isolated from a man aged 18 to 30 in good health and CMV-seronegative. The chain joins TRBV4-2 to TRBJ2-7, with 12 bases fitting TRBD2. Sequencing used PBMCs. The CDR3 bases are TGTGCCAGCAGCCAAGCTAGCGGGAGGGCAGACGAGCAGTACTTC. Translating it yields CASSQASGRADEQYF.